This T cell receptor beta chain originates from a study of control samples from healthy donors and cancer patients. TCRdb's copy holds only in-frame clones and misses some; the assay was immunoSEQ multiplex PCR. The sample has roughly 140,000 clones, roughly 90% seen once. This CDR3 region has 16 residues. V lost 7 bases and J lost 3; bases outside the gene matches: 15. CDR1 and CDR2 (germline): WNHNN, SYGVQD (reference sequence). The gene calls are TRBV10-1 and TRBJ2-7; 7 positions agree with TRBD1. The receptor comes from a man aged 30-40 years in good health. The sequenced sample was blood. The CDR3 spells CASTELEKGQVYEQYF. The CDR3 DNA reads as TGCGCCAGCACCGAACTAGAAAAAGGACAGGTCTACGAGCAGTACTTC.